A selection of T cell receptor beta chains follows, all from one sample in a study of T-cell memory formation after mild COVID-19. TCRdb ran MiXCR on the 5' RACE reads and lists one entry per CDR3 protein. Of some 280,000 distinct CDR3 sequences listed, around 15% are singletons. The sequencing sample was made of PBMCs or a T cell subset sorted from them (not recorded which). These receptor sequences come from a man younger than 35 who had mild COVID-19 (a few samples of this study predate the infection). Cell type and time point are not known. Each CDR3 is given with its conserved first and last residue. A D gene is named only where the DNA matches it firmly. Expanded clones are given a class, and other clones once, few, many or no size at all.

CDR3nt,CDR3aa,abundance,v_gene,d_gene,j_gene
TGTGCCAGCAGGGGGGGACTAGCGGAAACTAAAGAGACCCAGTACTTC,CASRGGLAETKETQYF,few,TRBV28,TRBD2,TRBJ2-5
TGTGCCAGCAGTGAAGACGAGGGGCCGTTCTTC,CASSEDEGPFF,few,TRBV6-1,-,TRBJ2-1
TGTGCCATCAGTGGGGACAGGATGAACACCGGGGAGCTGTTTTTT,CAISGDRMNTGELFF,once,TRBV10-3,TRBD1,TRBJ2-2
TGCGCCAGCAGCCAAGAACCGTTTCGTTCCGGGGAGCTGTTTTTT,CASSQEPFRSGELFF,-,TRBV4-1,-,TRBJ2-2
TGCGCCAGCAGCTGGCGAACGGATACGCAGTATTTT,CASSWRTDTQYF,-,TRBV5-1,-,TRBJ2-3
TGCGCCAGCAGCTTGGGGGAAAATGAGCAGTTCTTC,CASSLGENEQFF,many,TRBV5-1,-,TRBJ2-1
TGCGCCAGCAGCCAAGGCGGTTGGAGGGTGGACACCATATATTTT,CASSQGGWRVDTIYF,many,TRBV4-3,-,TRBJ1-3
TGTGCCAGCAGCTTGAGACAGACGAACACTGAAGCTTTCTTT,CASSLRQTNTEAFF,-,TRBV7-2,-,TRBJ1-1
TGCAGTGCGGTCGACCAGAGGAAGCTGTTTTTT,CSAVDQRKLFF,many,TRBV20-1,-,TRBJ2-2
TGTGCCAGTGTTTTTGGGGACAGGAACACCGGGGAGCTGTTTTTT,CASVFGDRNTGELFF,few,TRBV28,TRBD1,TRBJ2-2
TGTGCCAGCACCCTACTCCTGAACACTGAAGCTTTCTTT,CASTLLLNTEAFF,few,TRBV12-3/TRBV12-4,-,TRBJ1-1
TGTGCCAGCAGCTATCAGGGCCTGGGGGAGACCCAGTACTTC,CASSYQGLGETQYF,few,TRBV7-2,-,TRBJ2-5
TGTGCCAGCAGTCTAGACCCTACTCGCACAGATACGCAGTATTTT,CASSLDPTRTDTQYF,few,TRBV3-1,-,TRBJ2-3
TGCGCCAGCACTCTCTTGGACTCGAACACTGAAGCTTTCTTT,CASTLLDSNTEAFF,-,TRBV5-1,-,TRBJ1-1
TGCAGTGCTAGGACGGGACCTCAAGAGACCCAGTACTTC,CSARTGPQETQYF,-,TRBV20-1,-,TRBJ2-5
TGCGCCAGCAGCCCCTCATCGGGACTAGCGGGGGGAAATGAGCAGTTCTTC,CASSPSSGLAGGNEQFF,-,TRBV4-1,TRBD2,TRBJ2-1
TGTGCCAGCAGCGTAGGTGGGCGGGAGCTGTTTTTT,CASSVGGRELFF,-,TRBV9,-,TRBJ2-2
TGCGCCAGCAGCTTGGTGGGGCCGGGGGAGACCCAGTACTTC,CASSLVGPGETQYF,many,TRBV5-1,-,TRBJ2-5
TGTGCCAGCAGTTCTGATATCCGGACAGGTCCTTGGTTC,CASSSDIRTGPWF,-,TRBV12-3/TRBV12-4,TRBD1,TRBJ2-7
TGTGCCAGCAGTCCTCTTTACACCGGGGAGCTGTTTTTT,CASSPLYTGELFF,few,TRBV6-2/TRBV6-3,-,TRBJ2-2
TGTGCCATCAGTGCAGATCCCGGGACAGGGTATGGCTACACCTTC,CAISADPGTGYGYTF,-,TRBV10-3,TRBD1,TRBJ1-2
TGTGCCAGGTTGAGGGGTAACGGTACCGGGGAGCTGTTTTTT,CARLRGNGTGELFF,-,TRBV6-4,-,TRBJ2-2
TGTGCCAGCAGCGTATGGGGGGAAGAGACCCAGTACTTC,CASSVWGEETQYF,few,TRBV9,-,TRBJ2-5
TGTGCCAGCTCACCAGAGATGGGAAGCGGACAGCCCCAGCATTTT,CASSPEMGSGQPQHF,few,TRBV18,-,TRBJ1-5
TGCAGTGCTAGTAAGGGGGGCGCGAGGTTTGGAGCTTTCTTT,CSASKGGARFGAFF,-,TRBV20-1,-,TRBJ1-1
TGTGCCAGCACGGCAGGGGGAAACACCATATATTTT,CASTAGGNTIYF,-,TRBV6-5,-,TRBJ1-3
TGTGCTAGTGGTTTGGGCTACAATGAGCAGTTCTTC,CASGLGYNEQFF,-,TRBV12-5,-,TRBJ2-1
TGCGCCAGCAGCCAACCCTCGACTGGTAAGGGCACCTACGAGCAGTACTTC,CASSQPSTGKGTYEQYF,-,TRBV4-1,-,TRBJ2-7
TGTGCCATCAGTGAGACCAGCATTACCTTAGCGGGGGCCGACAATGAGCAGTTCTTC,CAISETSITLAGADNEQFF,few,TRBV10-3,TRBD2,TRBJ2-1
TGTGCCAGCAGCTTGGGGGAGTTCAAAAACATTCAGTACTTC,CASSLGEFKNIQYF,-,TRBV5-4,-,TRBJ2-4
TGTGCCAGCAGTGATGCGGGGGCCCCCTACAATGAGCAGTTCTTC,CASSDAGAPYNEQFF,-,TRBV6-4,-,TRBJ2-1
TGTGCCAGCAGGACAATCGGGGTACCTGGCACAGATACGCAGTATTTT,CASRTIGVPGTDTQYF,many,TRBV4-2,-,TRBJ2-3
TGCGCCAGCAGCTGGGGCCAGGCGTTGGCTGAAGCTTTCTTT,CASSWGQALAEAFF,-,TRBV5-1,-,TRBJ1-1
TGCGCCAGCAGCTCGGGGACTAGCGTGTCCACAGATACGCAGTATTTT,CASSSGTSVSTDTQYF,few,TRBV5-1,TRBD2,TRBJ2-3
TGTGCCAGCAGCTTAGGGCGTTGGGATATGAACACTGAAGCTTTCTTT,CASSLGRWDMNTEAFF,-,TRBV7-9,-,TRBJ1-1
TGTGCCAGCAGCCAAGATTTAAATGAGCAGTTCTTC,CASSQDLNEQFF,few,TRBV3-1,-,TRBJ2-1
TGTGCCAGCAGCCAGAACGGCGGGGGCGTAATTAGCACAGATACGCAGTATTTT,CASSQNGGGVISTDTQYF,once,TRBV7-2,-,TRBJ2-3
TGTGCCAGCAGCCTACTCGGGGGGGTCTATGGCTACACCTTC,CASSLLGGVYGYTF,-,TRBV9,-,TRBJ1-2
TGCGCCAGCAGCCCCCGGGGGTTCGACGAGCAGTACTTC,CASSPRGFDEQYF,-,TRBV5-1,-,TRBJ2-7
TGTGCCAGCGCACTCCGCCGGGGAGGGGATCAGCCCCAGCATTTT,CASALRRGGDQPQHF,-,TRBV2,-,TRBJ1-5
TGCGCCAGCAGCCAAGAAAGAAGGTCCTCCCTCCACTTT,CASSQERRSSLHF,many,TRBV4-3,-,TRBJ1-6
TGTGCCAGCAGTTTAAGACTAGCGGGGTGGGGGCAGTTCTTC,CASSLRLAGWGQFF,few,TRBV12-3/TRBV12-4,TRBD2,TRBJ2-1
TGTGCCAGCTCACCACCGGCCGGGACAGGGATGCGGTCAGCAGAGACCCAGTACTTC,CASSPPAGTGMRSAETQYF,-,TRBV18,TRBD1,TRBJ2-5
TGCGCCAGCAGCTTGGTTCCGACTTCAGCTAATGAAAAACTGTTTTTT,CASSLVPTSANEKLFF,-,TRBV5-1,-,TRBJ1-4
TGCAGTGCTAGCCACTCCCGGAGGGGGCCGGATGAAAAACTGTTTTTT,CSASHSRRGPDEKLFF,few,TRBV20-1,TRBD1,TRBJ1-4
TGCAGCGTTGAAGGGGGACAGGGGCGCTACAATGAGCAGTTCTTC,CSVEGGQGRYNEQFF,-,TRBV29-1,TRBD1,TRBJ2-1
TGTGCCAGCAGCCATCATCGGGACAGGAACACCGGGGAGCTGTTTTTT,CASSHHRDRNTGELFF,few,TRBV7-8,TRBD1,TRBJ2-2
TGTGCCAGCGCGTGGCAGGGAGATGACACTGAAGCTTTCTTT,CASAWQGDDTEAFF,-,TRBV6-1,-,TRBJ1-1
TGTGCCAGCAGTGAAGCGGGACCGGGGGGGTCCCAAGAGACCCAGTACTTC,CASSEAGPGGSQETQYF,-,TRBV2,TRBD2,TRBJ2-5
TGTGCCAGCAGCCGTGGTCGCCAAGAGACCCAGTACTTC,CASSRGRQETQYF,few,TRBV6-5,-,TRBJ2-5
TGTGCCAGCAGTCCTCAGGGGAGCGGCTACACCTTC,CASSPQGSGYTF,few,TRBV6-5,-,TRBJ1-2
TGCAGTGCTCAGACGATGAGGACTAGTGAGACCCAGTACTTC,CSAQTMRTSETQYF,many,TRBV20-1,TRBD2,TRBJ2-5
TGCAGTGCTAGAGGCCTAGCTACGAATACGCAGTATTTT,CSARGLATNTQYF,few,TRBV20-1,-,TRBJ2-3
TGCGCCAGCAGCCAAGATGCATTCTATAATTCACCCCTCCACTTT,CASSQDAFYNSPLHF,few,TRBV4-3,-,TRBJ1-6
TGCGCCAGCAGCTTGTTTCTCGGGGCCAGGGGCCAAGAGACCCAGTACTTC,CASSLFLGARGQETQYF,-,TRBV5-1,-,TRBJ2-5
TGTGCCACCCTCACAGGGTACGAGCAGTACTTC,CATLTGYEQYF,many,TRBV10-3,-,TRBJ2-7
TGCGCCAGCAGCCACTCGGAGAAACTGTTTTTT,CASSHSEKLFF,-,TRBV4-1,-,TRBJ1-4
TGTGCCAGCAGTTCGAGGGCGGGCTACGAGCAGTACTTC,CASSSRAGYEQYF,few,TRBV6-1,-,TRBJ2-7
TGCGCCAGCAGCAGTACAGGGGCCAACGTCCTGACTTTC,CASSSTGANVLTF,-,TRBV4-1,-,TRBJ2-6